The T cell receptor (beta chain) described here comes from a study of blood T cell repertoires in COVID-19 (dated by TCRdb to about 2020). In terms of the full investigation: Samples from collaborators originated in the United States, Italy and Spain and spanned both the acute and convalescent phases of COVID-19. Samples were obtained from the ongoing ImmuneRACE study (first 160 participants) and from over a thousand subjects provided by 6 global collaborators. The prospective study material was composed of cDNA or gDNA derived from T cells, B-cell-depleted T cells, or PBMCs. The dataset comprised deeply sampled blood TCRbeta repertoires from subjects exposed to, actively infected with, or recovered from COVID-19. Where available, HLA class I and class II types were obtained from metadata supplied by the sample provider rather than from assay-based typing. The sample metadata nearly always contained a de-identified subject ID, COVID-19 status, age in years and sex. The repertoires were released in a freely available public database meant as a resource for research on the immune response to SARS-CoV-2. General study outcomes and caveats: Clinical and demographic metadata were provided uncurated, with the amount varying by source and participant.

TCRbeta CDR3 regions were amplified from genomic DNA using the immunoSEQ Assay, a bias-controlled multiplex PCR. The paper's data handling went like this. Nucleated cell counts per sample were estimated from amplification of reference gene primers within the assay. Sequence reads were collapsed and filtered to measure the absolute abundance of every unique TCRbeta CDR3 rearrangement. For each sample, productive Simpson clonality was calculated as the square root of Simpson's diversity index across productive rearrangements. In its TCRdb copy, this immuneACCESS table keeps in-frame sequences only and misses some clones. Where compared with another copy, unresolved V genes explain less than half of these, and the others have no known cause. That table furnishes V, J and clone size, whereas the DNA furnished D and trimming. A total of 39,000 or so clones appear in this sample, approximately 93% of them only once. The ten most abundant clones make up 2% to 2.5% of the sample.

A word on this clone: Its specific antigen is unknown. No much larger clonotype is one base removed from it; base qualities were not supplied.

Whole blood was collected in K2EDTA tubes by collaborating institutions according to the institutions' own protocols. Collaborator samples were shipped for TCRbeta analysis as frozen whole blood, isolated PBMCs, or DNA extracted from either sample type. The V and J ends are trimmed by 3 bases and 10 bases, leaving 7 bases between them. CDR1 KGHSH and CDR2 LQKENI are derived from the germline V gene. Spanning cysteine to phenylalanine, the CDR3 consists of 11 amino acids. Only the CDR3 part of the read is kept: 33 bases, read in frame from the first base. The receptor chain draws on TRBV18 and TRBJ2-1; a confident D gene designation cannot be given. This TCR was recovered from a man in his forties or fifties with active COVID-19. What was sequenced was peripheral blood. The DNA sequence is as follows: TGTGCCAGCTCACCGAACGGGGAGCAGTTCTTC. It is translated as CASSPNGEQFF.